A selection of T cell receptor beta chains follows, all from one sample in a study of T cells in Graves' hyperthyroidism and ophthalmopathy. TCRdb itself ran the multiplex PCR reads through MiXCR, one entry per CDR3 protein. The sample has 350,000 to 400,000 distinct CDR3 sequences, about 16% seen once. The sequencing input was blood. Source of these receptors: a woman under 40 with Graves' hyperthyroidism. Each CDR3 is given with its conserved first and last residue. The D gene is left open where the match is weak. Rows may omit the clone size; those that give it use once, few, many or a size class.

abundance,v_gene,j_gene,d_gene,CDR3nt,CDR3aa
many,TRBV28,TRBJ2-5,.,TGTGCCAGCAGCAAAGACAGCAACCAAGAGACCCAGTACTTC,CASSKDSNQETQYF
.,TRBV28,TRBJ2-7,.,TGCGCCAGCAGCCAAACCTCGACAGAAACCTACGAGCAGTACTTC,CASSQTSTETYEQYF
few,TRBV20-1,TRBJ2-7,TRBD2,TGCAGTGCTCCGGAGGCAGCGGGAGTAACTTACGAGCAGTACTTC,CSAPEAAGVTYEQYF
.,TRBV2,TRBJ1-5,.,TGTGCCAGCAGTGATGAGGGAGCTGGCAATCAGCCCCAGCATTTT,CASSDEGAGNQPQHF
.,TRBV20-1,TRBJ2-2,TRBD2,TGCAGTGCTAGAGGGGGACTAGCGGGACTAACCGGGGAGCTGTTTTTT,CSARGGLAGLTGELFF
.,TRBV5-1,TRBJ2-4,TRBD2,TGCGCCAGCTCTCCTAGCGGAACCGAAAACATTCAGTACTTC,CASSPSGTENIQYF
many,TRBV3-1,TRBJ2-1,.,TGTGCCAGCAGCCAAGTCGGGGCTGCCTCCTACAATGAGCAGTTCTTC,CASSQVGAASYNEQFF
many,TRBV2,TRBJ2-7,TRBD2,TGTGCCAGCAGTGAGGAGGGGCGGGGGATTCTTGGCGAGCAGTACTTC,CASSEEGRGILGEQYF
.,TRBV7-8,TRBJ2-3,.,TGTGCCAGCAGCCGCTCGCGGGGTACCGGCACAGATACGCAGTATTTT,CASSRSRGTGTDTQYF
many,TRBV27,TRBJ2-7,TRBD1,TGTGCCAGCAGTGCCACCGGGACAGGGGGCTCCTACGAGCAGTACTTC,CASSATGTGGSYEQYF
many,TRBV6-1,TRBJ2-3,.,TGTGCCAGCAGACCCGACAGGACTAGCACAGATACGCAGTATTTT,CASRPDRTSTDTQYF
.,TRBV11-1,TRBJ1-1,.,TGTGCCAGCAGCTCGAATTCAGGGTTGATGAACACTGAAGCTTTCTTT,CASSSNSGLMNTEAFF
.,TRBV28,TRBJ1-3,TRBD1,TGTGCCAGCACCGCCGACAGGGCAGGAAACACCATATATTTT,CASTADRAGNTIYF
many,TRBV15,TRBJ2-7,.,TGTGCCACCAGCAGAGATCAAGTTCGAGTCGGCTACGAGCAGTACTTC,CATSRDQVRVGYEQYF
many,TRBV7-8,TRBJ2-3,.,TGTGCCAGCAGCTTAGCGGTTCTAGATATCACAGATACGCAGTATTTT,CASSLAVLDITDTQYF
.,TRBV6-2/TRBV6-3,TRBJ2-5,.,TGTGCCAGCAGCTCCCAGGGCCAGGCCCAGTACTTC,CASSSQGQAQYF
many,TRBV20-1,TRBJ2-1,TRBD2,TGCAGTGCTAGAGTTCTGAAGAGACTAGCGTCGAGTCAGTTCTTC,CSARVLKRLASSQFF
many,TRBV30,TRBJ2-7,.,TGTGCCTGGAGTGTACGCTTATACGAGCAGTACTTC,CAWSVRLYEQYF
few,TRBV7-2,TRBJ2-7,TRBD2,TGTGCCAGCAGCTCTAGGCTGGGCCGACTAGCGGCAAGCTCCTACGAGCAGTACTTC,CASSSRLGRLAASSYEQYF
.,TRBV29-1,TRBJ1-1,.,TGCAGCGTTTCGACAGAACTGAACACTGAAGCTTTCTTT,CSVSTELNTEAFF
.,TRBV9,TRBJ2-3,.,TGTGCCAGCACCAAAGCTGTAGGGGATACGCAGTATTTT,CASTKAVGDTQYF
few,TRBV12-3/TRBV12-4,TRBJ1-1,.,TGTGCCAGCAGTCCGACAGCTGACACTGAAGCTTTCTTT,CASSPTADTEAFF
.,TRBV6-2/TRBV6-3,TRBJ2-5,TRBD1,TGTGCCAGCAGAGTGACAGGGGAAGAGACCCAGTACTTC,CASRVTGEETQYF
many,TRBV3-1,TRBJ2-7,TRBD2,TGTGCCAGCAGCCAGGGACTAGCGGGAGGAAAGGCCGAGCAGTACTTC,CASSQGLAGGKAEQYF
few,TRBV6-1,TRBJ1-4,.,TGTGCCAGCAGTGAGTCTGGGTCTAATGAAAAACTGTTTTTT,CASSESGSNEKLFF
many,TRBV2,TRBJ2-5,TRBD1,TGTGCCAGCAGTGACTTCGGGACAGGGACCGAGACCCAGTACTTC,CASSDFGTGTETQYF
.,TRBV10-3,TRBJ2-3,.,TGTGCCATCAGTTCTACAGGGGATACGCAGTATTTT,CAISSTGDTQYF
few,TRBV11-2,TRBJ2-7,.,TGTGCCAGCAGCCTCGAGATGGCAGGAGGGAACGAGCAGTACTTC,CASSLEMAGGNEQYF
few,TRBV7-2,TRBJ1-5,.,TGTGCCAGCAGCTTCACGTTTCGGCCTAGCGGAAGCACAGATACGCAGCATTTT,CASSFTFRPSGSTDTQHF
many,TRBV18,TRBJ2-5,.,TGTGCCAGCTCACCTCGAAGGGGGAGCCCCACCCAAGAGACCCAGTACTTC,CASSPRRGSPTQETQYF
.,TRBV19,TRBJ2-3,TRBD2,TGTGCCAGTAGTTCCGGGACTAGCGGGAGCCATACGCAGTATTTT,CASSSGTSGSHTQYF
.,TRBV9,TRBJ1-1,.,TGTGCCAGCAGCGTAGAGGGAGGGTACACTGAAGCTTTCTTT,CASSVEGGYTEAFF
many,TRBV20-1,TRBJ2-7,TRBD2,TGCAGTGCTAGGGCAGGAGGGACTAGCGGGAGCTCCTACGAGCAGTACTTC,CSARAGGTSGSSYEQYF
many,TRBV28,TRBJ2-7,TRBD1,TGTGCCAGCAGTTCCGGGACAGTGAGCTCCTACGAGCAGTACTTC,CASSSGTVSSYEQYF
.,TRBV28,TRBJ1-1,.,TGTGCCAGCAGTTTAGGGGAGTGGAGAGCTTTCTTT,CASSLGEWRAFF
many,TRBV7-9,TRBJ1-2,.,TGTGCCAGCAGCTTGGCGGCTAATGACTATGGCTACACCTTC,CASSLAANDYGYTF
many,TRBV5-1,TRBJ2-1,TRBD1,TGCGCCAGCAGCTTTGGGGACAGAGAGCAGTTCTTC,CASSFGDREQFF
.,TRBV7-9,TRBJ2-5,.,TGTGCCAGCAGCAAAACAGAGCTCCAAGAGACCCAGTACTTC,CASSKTELQETQYF
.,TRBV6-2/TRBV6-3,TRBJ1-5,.,TGTGCCAGCAGTTACGTGTCCCCAGGACAGCCCCAGCATTTT,CASSYVSPGQPQHF
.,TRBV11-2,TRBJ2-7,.,TGTGCCAGCACCAGACATAGGGGCTTTTACGAGCAGTACTTC,CASTRHRGFYEQYF
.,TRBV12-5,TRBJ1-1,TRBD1,TGTGCTAGTGGTTCGACCCGGGACAGCAAAGAAGTAACCGAAGCTTTCTTT,CASGSTRDSKEVTEAFF
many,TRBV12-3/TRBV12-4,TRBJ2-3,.,TGTGCCAGCAGGGTACAGGGGACTAGCACAGATACGCAGTATTTT,CASRVQGTSTDTQYF
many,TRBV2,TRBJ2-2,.,TGTGCCAGCACCCCCCCCACCGGGGAGCTGTTTTTT,CASTPPTGELFF